This entry features one T cell receptor (beta chain) sequence. Repertoires were generated with immunoSEQ multiplex PCR, while TCRdb's copy carries only in-frame clones and drops some. Of 300,000 or so clones in the sample, around nine tenths were seen once. From germline, CDR1 is MNHEY and CDR2 SVGAGI. The CDR3 is made up of 14 amino acids. Trimming shortened V by 0 bases and J by 9 bases, and 9 bases separated the two germline ends. This sample is drawn from a study of blood T cell repertoires in COVID-19. Across the study: PBMCs, B-cell-depleted T cells, or T cells were the source of the cDNA or gDNA that made up the material.

The genes are TRBV6-5 and TRBJ1-6; no definite D call. This TCR came from a woman aged 45-59 years who had been exposed to COVID-19. The sample consisted of PBMCs or T cells enriched from blood (not recorded which). CDR3 coding DNA: TGTGCCAGCAGTTACTCGCCTTTTAGTTCACCCCTCCACTTT. This gives the protein CASSYSPFSSPLHF.